The clone carrying this TCR beta chain was seen at least ten times. In a library made to pick up alpha chains, this beta chain is a stray read with a size that means little. Time point in this sample: sample taken at primary tumor resection. The authors sequenced whole RNA from tumor, nontumor lung or frozen PBMC without sorting. The donor population consisted of approximately 68 patients with untreated, early-stage non-small cell lung cancer. The study tagged each TCR cDNA molecule with a unique molecular identifier. Via MiXCR, TCRdb re-called the 5' RACE reads, giving one row per CDR3 protein. The sample yields over 10,000 distinct CDR3 sequences, around 5% seen once. The data belong to a study of spatial heterogeneity in lung cancer. Study overall: The count of detected beta-chain sequences consistently exceeded that of alpha-chain sequences.

The material was lung tumor tissue, obtained at surgery. This receptor was identified in a human donor with early-stage non-small cell lung cancer.

CDR3 residues: CASSEWAKNIQYF. DNA for the CDR3: TGTGCCAGCAGTGAATGGGCCAAAAACATTCAGTACTTC. This chain uses TRBV25-1 with TRBJ2-4; D is unclear. Trimming took 1 base from V and 1 from J, leaving 2 bases between them. The CDR3 has 13 residues. Germline assignment: CDR1 MGHDK and CDR2 SYGVNS.